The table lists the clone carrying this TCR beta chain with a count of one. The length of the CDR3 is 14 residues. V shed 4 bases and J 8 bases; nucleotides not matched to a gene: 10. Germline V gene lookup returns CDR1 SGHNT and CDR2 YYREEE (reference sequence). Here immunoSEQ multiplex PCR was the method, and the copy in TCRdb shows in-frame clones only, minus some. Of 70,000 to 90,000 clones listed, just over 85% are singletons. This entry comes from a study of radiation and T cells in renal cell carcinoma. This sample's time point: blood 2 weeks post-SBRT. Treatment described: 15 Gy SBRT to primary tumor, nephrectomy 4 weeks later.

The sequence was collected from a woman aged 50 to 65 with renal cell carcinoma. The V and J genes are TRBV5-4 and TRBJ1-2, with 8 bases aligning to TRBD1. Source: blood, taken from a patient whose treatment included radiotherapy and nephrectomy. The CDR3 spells CASSQDRERRGYTF. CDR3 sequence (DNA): TGTGCCAGCAGCCAGGACAGGGAACGGAGGGGCTACACCTTC.